This T cell receptor (beta chain) was captured in a study of blood T cells in healthy people across ages. Study outcomes and limitations: A strong correlation was seen between TCR beta diversity and naive T cell percentage.

With a J-beta primer mix and a sample-barcoded 5' primer, a second PCR ran about 7 to 11 cycles. Each CDR3 protein gets one entry after TCRdb re-called the 5' RACE reads with MiXCR. The profile shows 550,000 to 750,000 distinct CDR3 sequences, roughly 20% of them singletons. Note on this clonotype: Its specificity is not known.

This CDR3 contains 13 residues. V was shortened by 0 bases and J by 5 bases, with 6 bases between the two germline ends. Germline CDR1 SGHRS, CDR2 YFSETQ. The clonotype originates from a man between 65 and 85 years old in good health. The sequenced material came from blood. The chain recombines TRBV5-1 with TRBJ2-1; D is uncertain. The CDR3 coding sequence is TGCGCCAGCAGCTTGGATGGCCACAATGAGCAGTTCTTC. It translates to CASSLDGHNEQFF.